The sequence of this T cell receptor beta chain was determined in a study of blood T cell repertoires in COVID-19. On the study more broadly: T cells, B-cell-depleted T cells, or PBMCs provided the cDNA or gDNA that served as material.

Per the authors' pipeline: Quantification of nucleated cells was approximated via reference gene primer amplification. Repertoires were generated with immunoSEQ multiplex PCR, while TCRdb's copy carries only in-frame clones and drops some. V and J calls and clone size follow that table, whereas D and trimming were derived from the DNA. The sample shows about 130,000 clones, roughly 86% of them seen only once. Trimming left V 2 bases short and J 4 bases short, with 16 bases between. The CDR3 contains 16 residues. Germline values: CDR1 MDHEN, CDR2 SYDVKM. This chain uses TRBV28 with TRBJ2-3, with TRBD1 as a possible D gene (6 bases). Sequencing was carried out using peripheral blood. This TCR was sampled from a woman in her seventies with COVID-19, enrolled during active disease. CDR3 sequence: CASSLGTTKGADTQYF. The CDR3 DNA reads as TGTGCCAGCAGTTTAGGGACAACCAAAGGGGCAGATACGCAGTATTTT.